These T cell receptor beta chains were read from a single sample in a study of blood T cell repertoires in COVID-19. Clones were read by immunoSEQ multiplex PCR, and TCRdb kept only the in-frame ones, dropping some. The table has 140,000 to 150,000 clones, 79% seen once. The sample taken for sequencing was peripheral blood. These receptors all come from a man in his fifties or sixties with active or convalescent COVID-19. Both conserved end residues are part of each CDR3. The D gene is left open where the match is weak. Rows give clone size only sometimes, using once, few, many, or a class for an expanded clone.

- | - | TRBJ2-7 | TRBV7-9 | TGTGCCAGCAGCCCCTACCCGTATATCCTATACTACGAGCAGTACTTC | CASSPYPYILYYEQYF
- | TRBD2 | TRBJ2-3 | TRBV24-1 | TGTGCCACCAGTGATTTGGGGACTAGCGGGATGAACGCAGATACGCAGTATTTT | CATSDLGTSGMNADTQYF
few | - | TRBJ1-2 | TRBV2 | TGTGCCAGCAGAGTGACAGGATACGCTAACTATGGCTACACCTTC | CASRVTGYANYGYTF
- | - | TRBJ2-1 | TRBV24-1 | TGTGCCACCAGTGACCCCGGGTCCTACAATGAGCAGTTCTTC | CATSDPGSYNEQFF
- | TRBD2 | TRBJ2-3 | TRBV27 | TGTGCCAGCAGTTTACCCCCCGCGGGAGGAATAGATACGCAGTATTTT | CASSLPPAGGIDTQYF
- | TRBD2 | TRBJ2-7 | TRBV19 | TGTGCCAGTAGTATGAGTCTAGCGGGCACCCATGAGCAGTACTTC | CASSMSLAGTHEQYF
once | - | TRBJ2-3 | TRBV24-1 | TGTGCCACCAGTGATAGGGGGGGATCTAGCACAGATACGCAGTATTTT | CATSDRGGSSTDTQYF
- | - | TRBJ2-7 | TRBV11-3 | TGTGCCAGCAGCCACGACAGCTACGAGCAGTACTTC | CASSHDSYEQYF
- | TRBD1 | TRBJ1-1 | TRBV5-4 | TGTGCCAGCAGCCCCGGCGGACAGGGCCTTACGAACACTGAAGCTTTCTTT | CASSPGGQGLTNTEAFF
- | - | TRBJ2-7 | TRBV28 | TGTGCCAGCAGTCGAGAGCCTGCCAGGGACTACGAGCAGTACTTC | CASSREPARDYEQYF
- | TRBD2 | TRBJ2-5 | TRBV6-5 | TGTGCCAGCAGTTACCTGGGGGGGCAAGAGACCCAGTACTTC | CASSYLGGQETQYF
- | - | TRBJ2-5 | TRBV11-2 | TGTGCCAGCAGCTCCCGTCCGAGAGAGACCCAGTACTTC | CASSSRPRETQYF
- | - | TRBJ1-2 | TRBV30 | TGTGCCTGGAACAGGGCCCATGGCTACACCTTC | CAWNRAHGYTF
- | - | TRBJ2-5 | TRBV29-1 | TGCAGCGTTGTAGTCCTAGAAGAGACCCAGTACTTC | CSVVVLEETQYF
- | - | TRBJ2-2 | TRBV9 | TGTGCCAGCAGTCTTAACACCGGGGAGCTGTTTTTT | CASSLNTGELFF
- | - | TRBJ1-3 | TRBV29-1 | TGCAGCGTTGCAGCTGGAAACACCATATATTTT | CSVAAGNTIYF
- | - | TRBJ2-2 | TRBV7-3 | TGTGCCAGCAGTTCGACATTGAACACCGGGGAGCTGTTTTTT | CASSSTLNTGELFF
- | TRBD2 | TRBJ2-5 | TRBV7-8 | TGTGCCAGCAGCTTAGCACTAGCGGGAGGGCCGGAGACCCAGTACTTC | CASSLALAGGPETQYF
- | - | TRBJ2-4 | TRBV19 | TGTGCCAGTAGTATAGGTACACAGGGAGCCAAAAACATTCAGTACTTC | CASSIGTQGAKNIQYF
- | - | TRBJ1-5 | TRBV19 | TGTGCCAGTAGTATAGTCGGGGTAGTTGGCAATCAGCCCCAGCATTTT | CASSIVGVVGNQPQHF
- | TRBD2 | TRBJ2-7 | TRBV28 | TGTGCCAGCAGGGGACTAGCAAACGAGCAGTACTTC | CASRGLANEQYF
- | TRBD1 | TRBJ1-5 | TRBV19 | TGTGCCAGTAGCGGGACAGGGGGCTTCCAGCCCCAGCATTTT | CASSGTGGFQPQHF
- | - | TRBJ1-1 | TRBV27 | TGTGCCAGCAGTTTATCGGTTAGGAACACTGAAGCTTTCTTT | CASSLSVRNTEAFF
- | - | TRBJ1-2 | TRBV28 | TGTGCCAGCAGTTTATCCCCTGGCAGGGTTGGCGGCTACACCTTC | CASSLSPGRVGGYTF
- | TRBD2 | TRBJ2-2 | TRBV5-4 | TGTGCCAGCAGCTCCGGGACGGGGGGGACCGGGGAGCTGTTTTTT | CASSSGTGGTGELFF
- | TRBD2 | TRBJ2-1 | TRBV11-3 | TGTGCCAGCAGCTTAGGCTCAGGGAGCCGGGGGGTCTTC | CASSLGSGSRGVF
- | - | TRBJ2-4 | TRBV20-1 | TGCAGTGCTAGTGGACAGACGAGAAACATTCAGTACTTC | CSASGQTRNIQYF
- | TRBD2 | TRBJ2-7 | TRBV3-1/TRBV3-2 | TGTGCCAGCAGCCCGTGGACTAGCGGGAGTGGCGAGCAGTACTTC | CASSPWTSGSGEQYF
- | - | TRBJ1-1 | TRBV12-3/TRBV12-4 | TGTGCCAGCACCCTCAGGCGGGGGCGAGGGGCTTTCTTT | CASTLRRGRGAFF
- | TRBD1 | TRBJ1-1 | TRBV19 | TGTGCCAGTAGTATAGGAGGGGACAGGGGTATTGGTGAAGCTTTCTTT | CASSIGGDRGIGEAFF
- | - | TRBJ1-2 | TRBV11-2 | TGTGCCAGCAGCTTCCAGGGGTGGGGCGGCTACACCTTC | CASSFQGWGGYTF
once | - | TRBJ2-1 | TRBV10-2 | TGCGCCAGCAGTCTAACGGGGATAGCGTCCTACAATGAGCAGTTCTTC | CASSLTGIASYNEQFF
- | - | TRBJ2-1 | TRBV7-3 | TGTGCCAGCAGCTTAATCGAGTCACTCTTCAATGAGCAGTTCTTC | CASSLIESLFNEQFF
- | - | TRBJ1-1 | TRBV14 | TGTGCCAGCAGCCAAACAGCCATGAACACTGAAGCTTTCTTT | CASSQTAMNTEAFF
- | TRBD1 | TRBJ2-2 | TRBV6-5 | TGTGCCAGCAGGCTAGACAGGGGTTCTCCCGGGGAGCTGTTTTTT | CASRLDRGSPGELFF
- | TRBD2 | TRBJ2-2 | TRBV18 | TGTGCCAGCCACGAGCGGGACCTCAACACCGGGGAGCTGTTTTTT | CASHERDLNTGELFF
- | TRBD2 | TRBJ2-2 | TRBV7-2 | TGTGCCAGCAGCCCGACTAGCGCCCACACCGGGGAGCTGTTTTTT | CASSPTSAHTGELFF